Sequencing of this T cell receptor beta chain was carried out in a study of cytomegalovirus exposure and HLA in healthy donors. For the study at large: Later analysis reported that the 110 or so validation repertoires shared the platform of the 650 to 700 first-cohort repertoires. Study conclusions and caveats: Rare sequences made up most TCRs, while some public TCRs were found in many donors. The study flagged some 170 TCR beta chains as cytomegalovirus-associated.

The CDR3 totals 15 residues. In germline, CDR1 is SGHRS, CDR2 YFSETQ. Trimming cost V 5 bases and J 6 bases, with 18 bases left between them. In its sample, this clone was seen once. No antigen is known for it. This table comes from immunoSEQ multiplex PCR, and its TCRdb copy is limited to in-frame clones, with some not included. Of around 150,000 clones listed, around 88% are singletons. This chain uses TRBV5-1 with TRBJ2-1; D possibly corresponds to TRBD2 (5 bases). The TCR sequence derives from a young woman in good health and CMV-seropositive. Sequenced input: PBMCs. CDR3 region: CASREAVEGVNEQFF. The CDR3 DNA follows: TGCGCCAGCAGGGAGGCCGTAGAGGGAGTCAATGAGCAGTTCTTC.